This T cell receptor (beta chain) came from a study of blood T cell repertoires in COVID-19. As for the study in general: The cDNA or gDNA used as material had been derived from T cells, B-cell-depleted T cells, or PBMCs.

This clone was seen only a few times. Authors' processing steps: Amplification of reference gene primers provided the estimated nucleated cell counts. Produced via immunoSEQ multiplex PCR; TCRdb's table is partial and in-frame only. The DNA gave D and trimming, while V, J and clone size come from that table. The table lists 300,000 to 400,000 clones, around nine tenths of them singletons, with less than 4% in the top ten. The study drew participants aged roughly 18 to 89 years from fewer than 30 US areas. The CDR3 covers 15 residues. Germline lookup yields CDR1 SEHNR and CDR2 FQNEAQ (reference sequence). The junction had 2 bases not matched to a gene; V was cut back by 1 base and J by 0 bases.

This clonotype was obtained from a woman aged 25 to 39 who had been exposed to COVID-19. Input material: PBMCs or T cells enriched from blood (not recorded which). V usage is TRBV7-9 and J usage is TRBJ2-7; 8 bases fit TRBD1. CDR3 sequence (DNA): TGTGCCAGCAGCTTAGGGACAGGGAGCTCCTACGAGCAGTACTTC. Its protein product is CASSLGTGSSYEQYF.